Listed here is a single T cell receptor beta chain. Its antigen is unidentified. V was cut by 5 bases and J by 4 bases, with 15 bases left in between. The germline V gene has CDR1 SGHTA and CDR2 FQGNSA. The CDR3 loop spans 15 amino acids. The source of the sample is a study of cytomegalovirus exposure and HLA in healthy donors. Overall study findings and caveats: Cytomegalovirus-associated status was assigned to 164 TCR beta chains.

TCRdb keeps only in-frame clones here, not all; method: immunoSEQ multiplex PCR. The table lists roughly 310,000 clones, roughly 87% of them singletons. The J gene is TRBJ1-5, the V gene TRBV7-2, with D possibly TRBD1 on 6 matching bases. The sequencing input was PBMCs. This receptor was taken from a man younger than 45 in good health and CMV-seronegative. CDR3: CASSRLGTSNQPQHF. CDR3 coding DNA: TGTGCCAGCAGCCGACTGGGGACAAGTAATCAGCCCCAGCATTTT.